Detailed here is one T cell receptor beta chain. Its antigen is not known. 5'-RACE, quantitative and with molecular barcodes, yielded the TCR beta libraries. A single record per CDR3 protein comes from TCRdb applying MiXCR to the 5' RACE reads. The table shows 670,000 or so distinct CDR3 sequences, with around 19% occurring only once. The CDR3 spans 13 residues. The V and J ends lost 0 bases and 8 bases respectively, with 10 bases between them. Germline V gene sequence: CDR1 LNHNV, CDR2 YYDKDF (reference sequence). The data were taken from a study of CD8 T cells in ankylosing spondylitis. Study observations and caveats: The authors found the disease-linked clones to be CD8+ and relatively rare in peripheral blood. What appeared characteristic of ankylosing spondylitis blood was a TCR beta motif of 7 or 8 highly homologous variants. Significantly higher representation of disease-linked clones was reported for matched ankylosing spondylitis synovial fluid. Reactive arthritis synovial fluid and blood were previously reported to contain some motif variants.

This receptor was identified in a male donor with ankylosing spondylitis. Specimen: blood, either unsorted or a sorted T cell fraction (not recorded which). The chain carries TRBV15 and TRBJ1-2; the D is unclear. CDR3 region: CATSRDGVWGYTF. DNA for the CDR3: TGTGCCACCAGCAGAGATGGGGTATGGGGCTACACCTTC.